This TCR beta chain comes out of a study of STAT5B mutations in CD4+ large granular lymphocyte leukemia. For the study at large: Healthy donors showed HLA-associated enrichment of the CDR3 'QG' motif.

This table comes from immunoSEQ multiplex PCR, and its TCRdb copy is limited to in-frame clones, with some not included. Of tens of thousands of clones in the sample, approximately 83% were seen once. The CDR3 totals 15 residues. Germline V CDR1 and CDR2: MDHEN, SYDVKM. V lost 6 bases and J 0 bases, leaving 15 bases between the germline ends. The TCR originated in a human donor in good health. Material: CD4+ T cells from blood buffy coats. V is TRBV28 and J is TRBJ2-7; D is perhaps TRBD1 (6 bases). In nucleotides, the CDR3 is TGTGCCAGCAGCATGGGACAACTAAGCTCCTACGAGCAGTACTTC. It encodes CASSMGQLSSYEQYF.